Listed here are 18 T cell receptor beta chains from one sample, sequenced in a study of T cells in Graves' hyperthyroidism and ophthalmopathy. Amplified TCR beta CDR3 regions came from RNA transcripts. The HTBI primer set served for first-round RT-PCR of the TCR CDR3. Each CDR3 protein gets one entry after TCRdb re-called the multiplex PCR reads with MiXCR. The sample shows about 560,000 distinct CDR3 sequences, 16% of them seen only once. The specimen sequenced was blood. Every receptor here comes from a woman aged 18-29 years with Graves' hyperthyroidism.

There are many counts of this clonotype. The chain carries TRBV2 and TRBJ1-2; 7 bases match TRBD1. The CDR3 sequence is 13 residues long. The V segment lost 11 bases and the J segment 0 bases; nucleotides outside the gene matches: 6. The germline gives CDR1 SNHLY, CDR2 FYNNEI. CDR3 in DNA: TGTGCCGGCCGACAGGGTGCTAACTATGGCTACACCTTC. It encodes CAGRQGANYGYTF.

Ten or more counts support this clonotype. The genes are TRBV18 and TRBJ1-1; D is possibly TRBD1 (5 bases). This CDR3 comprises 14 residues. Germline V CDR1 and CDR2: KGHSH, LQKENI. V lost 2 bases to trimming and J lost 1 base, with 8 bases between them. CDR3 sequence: CASSPITGNTEAFF. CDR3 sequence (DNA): TGTGCCAGCTCACCAATCACAGGGAACACTGAAGCTTTCTTT.

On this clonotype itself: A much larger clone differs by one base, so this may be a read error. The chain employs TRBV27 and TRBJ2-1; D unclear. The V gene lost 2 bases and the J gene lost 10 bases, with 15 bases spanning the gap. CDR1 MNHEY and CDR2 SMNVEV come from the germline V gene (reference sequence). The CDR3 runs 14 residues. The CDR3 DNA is TGTGCCAGCAGTTTAAGGGCGCTGACCTACGAGCAGTTCTTC. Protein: CASSLRALTYEQFF.

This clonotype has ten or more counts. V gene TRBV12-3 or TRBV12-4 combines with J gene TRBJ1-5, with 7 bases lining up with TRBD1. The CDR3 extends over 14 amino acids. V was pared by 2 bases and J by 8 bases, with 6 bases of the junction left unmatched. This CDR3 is CASSLRGQKEPQHF. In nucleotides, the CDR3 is TGTGCCAGCAGTTTAAGGGGACAGAAGGAGCCCCAGCATTTT.

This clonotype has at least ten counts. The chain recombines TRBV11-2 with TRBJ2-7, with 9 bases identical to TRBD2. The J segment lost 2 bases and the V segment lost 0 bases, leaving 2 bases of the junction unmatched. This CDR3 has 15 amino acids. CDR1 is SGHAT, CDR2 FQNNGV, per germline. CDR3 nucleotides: TGTGCCAGCAGCTTAGAGACTAGCGGTACCTACGAGCAGTACTTC. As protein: CASSLETSGTYEQYF.

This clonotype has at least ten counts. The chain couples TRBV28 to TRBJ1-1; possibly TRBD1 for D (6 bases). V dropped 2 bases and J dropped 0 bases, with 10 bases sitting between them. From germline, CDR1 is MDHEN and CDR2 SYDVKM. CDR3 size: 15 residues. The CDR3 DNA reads TGTGCCAGCAGTTTAGCAGGGGTCGTGAACACTGAAGCTTTCTTT. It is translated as CASSLAGVVNTEAFF.

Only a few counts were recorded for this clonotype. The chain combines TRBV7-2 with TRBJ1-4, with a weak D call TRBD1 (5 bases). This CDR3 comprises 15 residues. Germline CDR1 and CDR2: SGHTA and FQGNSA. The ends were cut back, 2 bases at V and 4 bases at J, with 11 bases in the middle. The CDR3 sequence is CASSLSGHGNEKLFF. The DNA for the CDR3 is TGTGCCAGCAGCTTATCGGGGCATGGTAATGAAAAACTGTTTTTT.

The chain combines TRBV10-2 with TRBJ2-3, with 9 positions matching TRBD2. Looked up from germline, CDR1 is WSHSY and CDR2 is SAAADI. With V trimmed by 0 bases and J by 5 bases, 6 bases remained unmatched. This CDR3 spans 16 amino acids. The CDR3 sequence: CASSESWLAGRDTQYF. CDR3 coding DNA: TGCGCCAGCAGTGAGTCATGGCTAGCGGGGAGAGATACGCAGTATTTT.

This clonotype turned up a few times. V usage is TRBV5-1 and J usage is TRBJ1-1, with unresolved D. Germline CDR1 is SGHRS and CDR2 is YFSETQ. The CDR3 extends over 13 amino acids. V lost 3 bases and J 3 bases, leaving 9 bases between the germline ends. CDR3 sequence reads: CASSWRSHTEAFF. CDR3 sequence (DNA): TGCGCCAGCAGCTGGAGGTCACACACTGAAGCTTTCTTT.

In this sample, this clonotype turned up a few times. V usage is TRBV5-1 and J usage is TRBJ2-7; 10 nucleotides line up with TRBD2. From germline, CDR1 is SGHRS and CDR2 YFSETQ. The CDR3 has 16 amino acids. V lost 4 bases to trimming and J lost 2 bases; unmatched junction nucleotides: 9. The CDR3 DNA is TGCGCCAGCAGCATCGAAAAACTAGCGGGAACCTACGAGCAGTACTTC. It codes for CASSIEKLAGTYEQYF.

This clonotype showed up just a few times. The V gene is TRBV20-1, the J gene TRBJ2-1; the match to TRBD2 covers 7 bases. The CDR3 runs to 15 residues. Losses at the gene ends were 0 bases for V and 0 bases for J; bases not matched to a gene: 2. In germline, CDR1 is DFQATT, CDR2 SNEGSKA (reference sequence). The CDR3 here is CSARDLAVSYNEQFF. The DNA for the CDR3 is TGCAGTGCTAGAGATCTAGCGGTCTCCTACAATGAGCAGTTCTTC.

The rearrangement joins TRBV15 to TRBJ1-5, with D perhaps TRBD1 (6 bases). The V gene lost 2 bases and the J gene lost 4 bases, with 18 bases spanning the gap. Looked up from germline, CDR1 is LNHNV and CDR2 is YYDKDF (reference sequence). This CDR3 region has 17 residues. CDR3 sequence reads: CATSRSPTGLGNQPQHF. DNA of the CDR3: TGTGCCACCAGCAGATCACCTACAGGGTTAGGTAATCAGCCCCAGCATTTT.

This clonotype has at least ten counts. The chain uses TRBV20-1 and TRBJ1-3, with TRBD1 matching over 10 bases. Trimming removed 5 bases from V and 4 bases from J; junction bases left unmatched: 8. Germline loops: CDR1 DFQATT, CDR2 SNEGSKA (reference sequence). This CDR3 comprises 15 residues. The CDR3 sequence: CSALGTGVRGNTIYF. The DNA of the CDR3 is TGCAGTGCTTTGGGGACAGGGGTGAGGGGAAACACCATATATTTT.

CDR3 amino acids: CASSPRGGAWRQPQHF. CDR3 DNA: TGTGCCAGTAGTCCTCGGGGAGGAGCTTGGCGTCAGCCCCAGCATTTT. This chain joins TRBV19 and TRBJ1-5; D is ambiguous. CDR3 length: 16 amino acids. Germline V lookup: CDR1 LNHDA, CDR2 SQIVND (reference sequence). Deletions cut 5 bases from V and 6 bases from J, with 20 bases between. The full variable domain, its missing parts supplied by reference TRBV19 and TRBJ1-5, is DGGITQSPKYLFRKEGQNVTLSCEQNLNHDAMYWYRQDPGQGLRLIYYSQIVNDFQKGDIAEGYSVSREKKESFPLTVTSAQKNPTAFYLCASSPRGGAWRQPQHFGDGTRLSIL.

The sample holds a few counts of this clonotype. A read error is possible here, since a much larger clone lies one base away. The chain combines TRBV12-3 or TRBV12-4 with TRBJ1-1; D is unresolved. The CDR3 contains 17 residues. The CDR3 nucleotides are TGTGCCAGCAGTTTAGGGGTGACCCGTACCTTGAACACTGAAGTTTTCTTT. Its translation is CASSLGVTRTLNTEVFF.

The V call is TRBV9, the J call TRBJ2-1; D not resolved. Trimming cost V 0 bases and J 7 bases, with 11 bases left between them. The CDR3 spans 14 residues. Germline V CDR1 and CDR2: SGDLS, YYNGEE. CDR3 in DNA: TGTGCCAGCAGCGTAGCTCACCCGTCGAATGAGCAGTTCTTC. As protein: CASSVAHPSNEQFF.

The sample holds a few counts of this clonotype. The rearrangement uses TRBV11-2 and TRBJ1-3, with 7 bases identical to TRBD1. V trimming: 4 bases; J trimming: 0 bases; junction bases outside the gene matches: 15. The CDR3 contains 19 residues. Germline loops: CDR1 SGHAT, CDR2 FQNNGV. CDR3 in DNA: TGTGCCAGCAGCTCGTTATTGTGGAGGGGGCTGAGCTCTGGAAACACCATATATTTT. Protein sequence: CASSSLLWRGLSSGNTIYF.

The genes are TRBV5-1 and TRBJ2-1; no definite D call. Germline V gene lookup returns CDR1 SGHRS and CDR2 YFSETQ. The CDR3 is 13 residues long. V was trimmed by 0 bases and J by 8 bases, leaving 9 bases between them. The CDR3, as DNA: TGCGCCAGCAGCTTGGTGGGGTCTTATGAGCAGTTCTTC. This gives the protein CASSLVGSYEQFF. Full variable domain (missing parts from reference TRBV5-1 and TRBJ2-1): KAGVTQTPRYLIKTRGQQVTLSCSPISGHRSVSWYQQTPGQGLQFLFEYFSETQRNKGNFPGRFSGRQFSNSRSEMNVSTLELGDSALYLCASSLVGSYEQFFGPGTRLTVL.